Listed here are 15 T cell receptor beta chains from one sample, sequenced in a study of beta chain features in type 1 diabetes. All of the isolated RNA was reverse transcribed, so expressed TCRB transcripts were sequenced. The table came from immunoSEQ multiplex PCR; TCRdb's copy has only in-frame clones and leaves some out. The repertoire consists of approximately 360,000 clones, with 10% to 15% occurring once and the leading ten covering around 0.0099%. Study observations and caveats: Among all four CD4+ subsets, Type 1 diabetes patients had TCRB CDR3s that were moderately but significantly shorter.

For these receptors, no antigen is known. Sequencing was carried out using naive CD4+ T cells from blood. The receptors here all came from a woman between 18 and 29 years old with type 1 diabetes.

This sequence joins TRBV28 and TRBJ2-1, with 11 bases lining up with TRBD2. The CDR3 length is 15 residues. Germline lookup yields CDR1 MDHEN and CDR2 SYDVKM. V dropped 4 bases and J dropped 3; count of bases not matched to a gene: 2. CDR3 loop: CASSSLAGGYNEQFF. The CDR3 DNA sequence: TGTGCCAGCAGTTCCCTAGCGGGAGGCTACAATGAGCAGTTCTTC.

This chain uses TRBV9 with TRBJ2-3, with 9 bases that match TRBD1. The CDR3 spans 15 residues. Germline assignment: CDR1 SGDLS and CDR2 YYNGEE. V was pared by 5 bases and J by 2 bases, with 6 bases of the junction left unmatched. CDR3 in DNA: TGTGCCAGCAGACGGACAGGGGACCTCACAGATACGCAGTATTTT. Translation: CASRRTGDLTDTQYF.

This rearrangement joins TRBV28 to TRBJ2-7; 7 nucleotides line up with TRBD2. CDR3 length equals 14 residues. CDR1 and CDR2 (germline): MDHEN, SYDVKM. V gave up 5 bases and J gave up 4 bases; unmatched junction bases: 8. CDR3 coding DNA: TGTGCCAGCAGTAATGCGGGAGCGGGTTACGAGCAGTACTTC. It codes for CASSNAGAGYEQYF. The complete variable domain, with remaining parts taken from reference TRBV28 and TRBJ2-7, reads DVKVTQSSRYLVKRTGEKVFLECVQDMDHENMFWYRQDPGLGLRLIYFSYDVKMKEKGDIPEGYSVSREKKERFSLILESASTNQTSMYLCASSNAGAGYEQYFGPGTRLTVT.

The DNA of the CDR3 is TGTGCCAGCTCACCGGCGGAGGGTTGGGGGAATTCACCCCTCCACTTT. Translated, it gives CASSPAEGWGNSPLHF. V and J are TRBV18 and TRBJ1-6, with D maybe TRBD1 (5 bases). Germline CDR1 is KGHSH and CDR2 is LQKENI. V lost 3 bases, J lost 7 bases, and 16 bases lay in between. The CDR3 has 16 residues. The variable domain in full, with the rest retrieved from reference TRBV18 and TRBJ1-6, is NAGVMQNPRHLVRRRGQEARLRCSPMKGHSHVYWYRQLPEEGLKFMVYLQKENIIDESGMPKERFSAEFPKEGPSILRIQQVVRGDSAAYFCASSPAEGWGNSPLHFGNGTRLTVT.

The CDR3 coding sequence is TGTGCCAGCAGCTTAGAGCTAAATCAGCCCCAGCATTTT. Residues: CASSLELNQPQHF. The rearrangement joins TRBV11-2 to TRBJ1-5; D gene unclear. This CDR3 comprises 13 residues. Germline CDR1 and CDR2: SGHAT and FQNNGV. Trimming left V 0 bases short and J 4 bases short, with 4 bases between.

This chain uses TRBV7-2 with TRBJ2-1; tentatively, D is TRBD1 (5 bases). Between the trimmed V and J ends, which lost 2 bases and 4 bases, there was a span of 15 bases. The V gene's germline CDR1 is SGHTA and CDR2 FQGNSA. The CDR3 sequence is 16 residues long. DNA of the CDR3: TGTGCCAGCAGCTTATCGGGCAGGGTCATGTACAATGAGCAGTTCTTC. Its translation is CASSLSGRVMYNEQFF.

The table lists this clone with a few counts. The chain joins TRBV28 to TRBJ2-7; D gene ambiguous. Germline loops: CDR1 MDHEN, CDR2 SYDVKM. Trimming removed 8 bases from V and 6 bases from J, with 11 bases in between. CDR3 length: 11 residues. This CDR3 reads CASYSLLEQYF. CDR3 in DNA: TGTGCCAGCTACAGCCTACTCGAGCAGTACTTC.

In its sample, this clone was seen a few times. The rearrangement uses TRBV18 and TRBJ2-7; perhaps TRBD2 as D (5 bases). V lost 2 bases to trimming and J lost 2 bases, with 10 bases between them. CDR1 is KGHSH and CDR2 is LQKENI in the germline V gene. The CDR3 sequence is 14 residues long. The CDR3 protein is CASSPGMEAYEQYF. For the CDR3, the DNA is TGTGCCAGCTCACCAGGTATGGAGGCCTACGAGCAGTACTTC.

This chain uses TRBV7-9 with TRBJ2-5; the D gene is possibly TRBD2 (6 bases). Trimming stripped 3 bases from V and 5 bases from J, with 7 bases between. There are 12 residues in the CDR3. Germline loops: CDR1 SEHNR, CDR2 FQNEAQ (reference sequence). CDR3 loop: CASSLGRETQYF. The CDR3 region has the DNA TGTGCCAGCAGCTTGGGGAGGGAGACCCAGTACTTC.

The table lists this clone with a few counts. The chain uses TRBV29-1 and TRBJ1-4; TRBD1 is a possible D gene (6 bases). V was clipped by 6 bases and J by 5 bases, with 16 bases between them. Germline CDR1 and CDR2: SQVTM and ANQGSEA. The CDR3 totals 14 residues. CDR3 amino acids: CSVAGGGGNEKLFF. DNA of the CDR3: TGCAGCGTCGCTGGAGGGGGAGGGAATGAAAAACTGTTTTTT.

This sequence joins TRBV2 and TRBJ2-1; a possible D gene is TRBD2 (5 bases). Germline V gives CDR1 SNHLY, CDR2 FYNNEI. The CDR3 totals 15 residues. Trimming left V 6 bases short and J 2 bases short, with 14 bases between. The CDR3: CASSPSVGAYNEQFF. Written as DNA, the CDR3 is TGTGCCAGCAGCCCCTCTGTCGGGGCCTACAATGAGCAGTTCTTC. Looking up the rest from reference TRBV2 and TRBJ2-1 gives the full variable domain: EPEVTQTPSHQVTQMGQEVILRCVPISNHLYFYWYRQILGQKVEFLVSFYNNEISEKSEIFDDQFSVERPDGSNFTLKIRSTKLEDSAMYFCASSPSVGAYNEQFFGPGTRLTVL.

Only a few counts were recorded for this clone. The J gene is TRBJ2-2, the V gene TRBV5-6; TRBD2 agrees at 14 bases. Germline V CDR1 and CDR2: SGHDT, YYEEEE. V was clipped by 4 bases and J by 0 bases; unmatched bases: 2. The CDR3 extends over 17 amino acids. The CDR3 sequence: CASSEGLAGANTGELFF. In DNA, the CDR3 is TGTGCCAGCAGCGAGGGACTAGCGGGGGCGAACACCGGGGAGCTGTTTTTT.

This clone was seen more than once but under ten times. This rearrangement joins TRBV14 to TRBJ1-2; D is unresolved. V lost 4 bases and J lost 6, with 18 bases in between. Germline-derived CDR1 and CDR2 are SGHDN and FVKESK. There are 15 residues in the CDR3. The CDR3 loop is CASSPAGYWTNGYTF. For the CDR3, the DNA is TGTGCCAGCAGCCCGGCGGGGTATTGGACCAATGGCTACACCTTC.

The chain has TRBV6-5 and TRBJ2-1, with 10 bases that match TRBD1. This CDR3 is 15 amino acids long. V lost 7 bases to trimming and J lost 9 bases; unmatched junction nucleotides: 12. Looked up from germline, CDR1 is MNHEY and CDR2 is SVGAGI. Here the CDR3 DNA reads TGTGCCAGCACCGCCGGGACAGGGGTTCGTGGTGAGCAGTTCTTC. It translates to CASTAGTGVRGEQFF.

The chain links TRBV19 to TRBJ1-2; 7 nucleotides match TRBD1. The CDR3 has 15 residues. V trimming: 5 bases; J trimming: 2 bases; junction bases outside the gene matches: 8. Germline CDR1 LNHDA, CDR2 SQIVND (reference sequence). CDR3 sequence: CASSLGTAINYGYTF. CDR3 DNA: TGTGCCAGTAGTTTAGGGACAGCCATCAACTATGGCTACACCTTC.